This is a list of T cell receptor beta chains from one sample in a study of blood T cell repertoires in COVID-19. The method was immunoSEQ multiplex PCR; TCRdb's version includes in-frame clones alone and lacks a portion of them. The data show over 350,000 clones, with 70% to 90% seen just once and about 2% held by the top ten. The sample taken for sequencing was PBMCs or T cells enriched from blood (not recorded which). The receptor source for this set is a woman aged 18-29 years with acute COVID-19. The CDR3 runs from the conserved cysteine through the conserved F or W. The D gene is left open where the match is weak. Expanded clones are given a class, and other clones once, few, many or no size at all.

j_call d_call clone_size v_call cdr3_nt cdr3_aa
TRBJ2-5 TRBD2 - TRBV7-3 TGTGCCAGCAGCTTAACGGGAGCGGGGGGTCGAGAGACCCAGTACTTC CASSLTGAGGRETQYF
TRBJ2-7 TRBD2 - TRBV6-5 TGTGCCAGCAGTTACTCGATCAACGCGGGAGATAACGAGCAGTACTTC CASSYSINAGDNEQYF
TRBJ1-5 - - TRBV7-9 TGTGCCAGCAGTACGGCAGGGAATCAGCCCCAGCATTTT CASSTAGNQPQHF
TRBJ1-3 - - TRBV18 TGTGCCAGCTCACCAGGTTTAGAGGGAAACACCATATATTTT CASSPGLEGNTIYF
TRBJ2-7 - - TRBV5-1 TGCGCCAGCAGCTTGTCGTCTAACTACGAGCAGTACTTC CASSLSSNYEQYF
TRBJ2-7 - - TRBV29-1 TGCAGCGTTGAGGAGACCAACTACGAGCAGTACTTC CSVEETNYEQYF
TRBJ1-2 TRBD1 - TRBV9 TGTGCCAGCAGCGTAGGGCAGGGGGAAGTCTATGGCTACACCTTC CASSVGQGEVYGYTF
TRBJ1-4 TRBD1 - TRBV28 TGTGCCAGCAGGGACCAGGGGGCCGGTAGGGAAAAACTGTTTTTT CASRDQGAGREKLFF
TRBJ1-2 - - TRBV7-6 TGTGCCAGCAGCTTAGAAATGGGAGGAAGTGAAGGCTACACCTTC CASSLEMGGSEGYTF
TRBJ1-5 - - TRBV28 TGTGCCAGCACCCCCCCGGACAACTTAGATCAGCCCCAGCATTTT CASTPPDNLDQPQHF
TRBJ1-5 TRBD1 - TRBV6-6 TGTGCCAGCAGGCTGACAGGGAAGGGCAATCAGCCCCAGCATTTT CASRLTGKGNQPQHF
TRBJ1-2 - - TRBV9 TGTGCCAGCAGCGATCTGACACTTCAATCTAACTATGGCTACACCTTC CASSDLTLQSNYGYTF
TRBJ1-1 - - TRBV4-1 TGCGCCAGCAGCCAAACAGGGTGGTATGCAGCTTTCTTT CASSQTGWYAAFF
TRBJ2-2 TRBD2 - TRBV10-3 TGTGCCATCAGTGCGCGTGCTTTAGCGGGAGGTATGACCGGGGAGCTGTTTTTT CAISARALAGGMTGELFF
TRBJ2-7 TRBD1 - TRBV20-1 TGCAGTGCTAGTTACAGGGACAGGATCTACGAGCAGTACTTC CSASYRDRIYEQYF
TRBJ2-7 - once TRBV28 TGTGCCAGCAGGGTCGACAGGATGCCCTACGAGCAGTACTTC CASRVDRMPYEQYF
TRBJ2-1 - - TRBV7-2 TGTGCCAGCAGCTTAGTGGCGGGCAGCTCCTACAATGAGCAGTTCTTC CASSLVAGSSYNEQFF
TRBJ1-5 - - TRBV27 TGTGCCAGCAGTTCCCGAGGATATAGCAATCAGCCCCAGCATTTT CASSSRGYSNQPQHF
TRBJ2-1 - - TRBV27 TGTGCCAGCACTAGTGGGACAAAGCAGTTCTTC CASTSGTKQFF
TRBJ2-7 TRBD1 - TRBV6-1 TGTGCCAGCAGTGAATATGGGACAGGGGCCTACGAGCAGTACTTC CASSEYGTGAYEQYF
TRBJ2-7 TRBD1 - TRBV28 TGTGCCAGCACCCAAATGGACAGGGAGGATTACGAGCAGTACTTC CASTQMDREDYEQYF
TRBJ1-3 - - TRBV29-1 TGCAGCGTTGGGCAGGGGTACTCTGGAAACACCATATATTTT CSVGQGYSGNTIYF
TRBJ2-7 TRBD1 - TRBV4-1 TGCGCCAGCAGCCAAGTCTCCCCGGGGACAGGAAGCTCCTACGAGCAGTACTTC CASSQVSPGTGSSYEQYF
TRBJ2-5 TRBD2 - TRBV3-1/TRBV3-2 TGTGCCAGCAGCCAAGATGGGACTAGCGGTCAGACCCAGTACTTC CASSQDGTSGQTQYF
TRBJ1-6 - - TRBV27 TGTGCCAGCAGTCCGGCGGGTGATTTGGCACCCCTCCACTTT CASSPAGDLAPLHF
TRBJ2-3 TRBD1 - TRBV10-2 TGCGCCAGCAGCCTCAGGACAGGGGGCACAGATACGCAGTATTTT CASSLRTGGTDTQYF
TRBJ1-1 - - TRBV7-9 TGTGCCAGCAGCTTAGGGTGGACAGTTAACACTGAAGCTTTCTTT CASSLGWTVNTEAFF
TRBJ2-2 - once TRBV24-1 TGTGCCACCAGTGAAGGAGGAAACACCGGGGAGCTGTTTTTT CATSEGGNTGELFF
TRBJ2-3 TRBD1 - TRBV9 TGTGCCAGCAGCGCCCAGGGACAGGGGAACACAGATACGCAGTATTTT CASSAQGQGNTDTQYF
TRBJ1-5 - once TRBV6-5 TGTGCCAGCAGTTACTCGACTTGGCAGCCCCAGCATTTT CASSYSTWQPQHF
TRBJ2-1 TRBD1 - TRBV6-5 TGTGCCAGCAGTTACAAGACAGGGGACAATGAGCAGTTCTTC CASSYKTGDNEQFF
TRBJ1-4 TRBD1 - TRBV5-4 TGTGCCAGCAGCACGACAGGGTCCAATGAAAAACTGTTTTTT CASSTTGSNEKLFF
TRBJ1-1 - - TRBV7-8 TGTGCCAGCAGCTTACGGGGGACCATGAACACTGAAGCTTTCTTT CASSLRGTMNTEAFF
TRBJ1-5 - - TRBV25-1 TGTGCCAGCAGTGATTCCAGGAATAGCAATCAGCCCCAGCATTTT CASSDSRNSNQPQHF
TRBJ1-2 - - TRBV2 TGTGCCGCGCCGTTAATTGGTAACGGCTACACCTTC CAAPLIGNGYTF
TRBJ1-6 - - TRBV2 TGTGCCAGCAGCCCTAGGGAAGGGGGATCACCCCTCCACTTT CASSPREGGSPLHF